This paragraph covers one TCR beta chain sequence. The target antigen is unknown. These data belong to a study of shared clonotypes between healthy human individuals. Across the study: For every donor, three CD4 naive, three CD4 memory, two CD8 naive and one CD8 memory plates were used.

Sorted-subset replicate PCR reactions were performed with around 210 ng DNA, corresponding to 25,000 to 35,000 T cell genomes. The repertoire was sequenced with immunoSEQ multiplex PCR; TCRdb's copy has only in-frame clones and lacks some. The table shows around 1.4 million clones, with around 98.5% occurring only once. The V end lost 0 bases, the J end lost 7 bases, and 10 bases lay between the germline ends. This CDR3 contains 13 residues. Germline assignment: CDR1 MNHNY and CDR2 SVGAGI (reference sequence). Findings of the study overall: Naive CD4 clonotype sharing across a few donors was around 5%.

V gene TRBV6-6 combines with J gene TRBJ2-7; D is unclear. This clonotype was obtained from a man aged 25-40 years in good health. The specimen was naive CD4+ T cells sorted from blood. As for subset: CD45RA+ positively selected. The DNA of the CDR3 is TGTGCCAGCAGTTACTCGAGTCAGCAGGAGCAGTACTTC. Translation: CASSYSSQQEQYF.